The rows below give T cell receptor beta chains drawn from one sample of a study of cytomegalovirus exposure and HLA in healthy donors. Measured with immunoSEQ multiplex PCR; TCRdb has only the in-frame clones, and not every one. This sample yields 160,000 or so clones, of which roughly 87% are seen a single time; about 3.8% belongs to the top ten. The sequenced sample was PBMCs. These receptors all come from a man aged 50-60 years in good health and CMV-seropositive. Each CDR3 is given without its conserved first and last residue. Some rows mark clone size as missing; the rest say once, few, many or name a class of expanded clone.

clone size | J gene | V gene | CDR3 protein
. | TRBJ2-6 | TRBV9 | ASSTGLVSGAGANVLT
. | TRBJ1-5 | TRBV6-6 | ASSSRETGNQPQH
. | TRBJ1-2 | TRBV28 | ASSSQGAGGYT
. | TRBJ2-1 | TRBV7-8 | ASSTGISYNEQF
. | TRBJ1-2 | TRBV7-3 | ASSPQGQTGGYT
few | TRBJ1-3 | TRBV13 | ASSRRGSGNTIY
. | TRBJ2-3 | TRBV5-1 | ASGRDLRRPDTQY
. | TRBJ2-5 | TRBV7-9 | ASSPEGLAGETQY
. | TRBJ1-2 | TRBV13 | ASSVTRDRGGYT
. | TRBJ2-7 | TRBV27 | ASSFGVEQY
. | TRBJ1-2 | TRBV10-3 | AIGGQPYGYT
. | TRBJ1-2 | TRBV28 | ASSFVAGTGGLPNYGYT
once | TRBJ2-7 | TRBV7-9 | ASSGTELRRQY
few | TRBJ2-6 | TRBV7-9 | SSSFGTAGRGGANVLT
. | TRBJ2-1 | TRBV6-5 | ASSYSSGQPNEQF
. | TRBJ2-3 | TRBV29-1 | SARMTGFGTDTQY
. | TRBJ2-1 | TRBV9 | ASSAYQAVNDEQF
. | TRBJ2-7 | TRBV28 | ASSFGLEQY